This T cell receptor beta chain is from a study of blood T cell repertoires in COVID-19. Sequencing was performed with immunoSEQ multiplex PCR; in TCRdb, only in-frame clones are kept and a portion is missing. The sample records 300,000 to 350,000 clones, more than 85% being singletons. The CDR3 contains 13 residues. Germline loops: CDR1 MNHNS, CDR2 SASEGT. Trimming at V came to 5 bases and at J to 3 bases, leaving 2 bases not matched to a gene. Sequencing was carried out using PBMCs or T cells enriched from blood (not recorded which). The sequence was obtained from a woman in her 30s who had recovered from COVID-19. The J gene is TRBJ2-5, the V gene TRBV6-1, with 8 bases that match TRBD1. The CDR3 region is CASSLTGEETQYF. As DNA, the CDR3 is TGTGCCAGCAGTTTGACAGGGGAAGAGACCCAGTACTTC.